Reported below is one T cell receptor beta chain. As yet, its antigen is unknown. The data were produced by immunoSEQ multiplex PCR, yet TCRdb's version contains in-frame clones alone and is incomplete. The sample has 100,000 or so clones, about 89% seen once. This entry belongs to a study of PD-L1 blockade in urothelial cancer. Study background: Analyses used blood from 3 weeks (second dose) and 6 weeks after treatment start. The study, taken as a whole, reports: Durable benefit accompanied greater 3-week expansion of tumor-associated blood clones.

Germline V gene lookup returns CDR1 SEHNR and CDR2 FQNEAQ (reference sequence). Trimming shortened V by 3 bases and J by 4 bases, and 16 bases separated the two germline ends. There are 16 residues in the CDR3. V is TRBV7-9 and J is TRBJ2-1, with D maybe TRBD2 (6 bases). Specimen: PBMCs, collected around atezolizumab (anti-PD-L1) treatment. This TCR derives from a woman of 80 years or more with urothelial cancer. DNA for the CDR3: TGTGCCAGCAGCTTGGGTCAAGGGAGGCGGTACAATGAGCAGTTCTTC. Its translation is CASSLGQGRRYNEQFF.